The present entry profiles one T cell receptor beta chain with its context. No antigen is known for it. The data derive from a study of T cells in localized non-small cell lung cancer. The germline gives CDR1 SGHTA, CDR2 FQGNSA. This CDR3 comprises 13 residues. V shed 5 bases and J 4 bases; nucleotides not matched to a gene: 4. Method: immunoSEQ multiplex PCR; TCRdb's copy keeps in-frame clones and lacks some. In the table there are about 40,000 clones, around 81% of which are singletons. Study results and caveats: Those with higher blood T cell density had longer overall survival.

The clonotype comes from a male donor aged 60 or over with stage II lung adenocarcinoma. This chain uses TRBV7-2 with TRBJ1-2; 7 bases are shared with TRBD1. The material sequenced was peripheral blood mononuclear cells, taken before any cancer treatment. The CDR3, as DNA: TGTGCCAGCAGCCCCACAGGGGCCTATGGCTACACCTTC. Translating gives CASSPTGAYGYTF.